This T cell receptor (beta chain) was sequenced during a study of blood T cell repertoires in COVID-19. Produced via immunoSEQ multiplex PCR; TCRdb's table is partial and in-frame only. This sample has around 250,000 clones, with around 78% found just once. CDR1 and CDR2 (germline): SNHLY, FYNNEI. This CDR3 comprises 14 residues. V was trimmed by 3 bases and J by 3 bases, leaving 9 bases between them. The receptor comes from a man between 60 and 70 years old who had recovered from COVID-19. Specimen: peripheral blood. This chain links TRBV2 with TRBJ1-5, with D possibly matching TRBD1 (5 bases). The CDR3 DNA is TGTGCCAGCAGTGATCAGGGTACCAATCAGCCCCAGCATTTT. This codes for CASSDQGTNQPQHF. The whole variable domain, remainder taken from reference TRBV2 and TRBJ1-5, is EPEVTQTPSHQVTQMGQEVILRCVPISNHLYFYWYRQILGQKVEFLVSFYNNEISEKSEIFDDQFSVERPDGSNFTLKIRSTKLEDSAMYFCASSDQGTNQPQHFGDGTRLSIL.